The 10 T cell receptor beta chains presented below share a single source sample, sequenced in a study of cytomegalovirus exposure and HLA in healthy donors. Researchers ran the PCR with 60 Vbeta and 13 Jbeta primers. Repertoires were generated with immunoSEQ multiplex PCR, while TCRdb's copy carries only in-frame clones and drops some. Of 30,000 to 40,000 clones in the sample, 60% to 70% were seen once. The sequencing input was PBMCs. The receptors here all came from a man aged 35 to 55 in good health and CMV-seronegative.

In its sample, this clone was seen a few times. The CDR3 bases are TGTGCCAGCAGTGAAGCAGCGGTGCAAGAGACCCAGTACTTC. Translating gives CASSEAAVQETQYF. The gene calls are TRBV6-1 and TRBJ2-5, with a possible D match to TRBD2 (5 bases). This CDR3 has 14 residues. Trimming took off 0 bases at V and 2 bases at J, with 7 bases between the two ends. Germline CDR1 MNHNS, CDR2 SASEGT.

The chain couples TRBV6-1 to TRBJ1-4, with no clear D. V was trimmed by 8 bases and J by 8 bases, leaving 15 bases between them. Germline V gene data show CDR1 as MNHNS and CDR2 as SASEGT. This CDR3 has 13 residues. The chain's CDR3 is CASGQERREKLFF. The CDR3 coding sequence is TGTGCCAGCGGGCAGGAACGAAGGGAAAAACTGTTTTTT.

The CDR3 reads CASSRIGGNYGYTF. The CDR3 DNA is TGTGCCAGCAGTAGGATCGGGGGTAACTATGGCTACACCTTC. The J gene is TRBJ1-2, the V gene TRBV28, with TRBD1 as a possible D gene (5 bases). This CDR3 spans 14 amino acids. Trimming cost V 5 bases and J 1 base, with 11 bases left between them. Per germline, CDR1 MDHEN and CDR2 SYDVKM.

The chain couples TRBV27 to TRBJ1-1, with D perhaps matching TRBD1 (5 bases). This CDR3 is built from 13 residues. The V end lost 2 bases, the J end lost 1 base, and 5 bases lay between the germline ends. Germline assignment: CDR1 MNHEY and CDR2 SMNVEV (reference sequence). CDR3 DNA sequence: TGTGCCAGCAGTTTAAGGGGGAACACTGAAGCTTTCTTT. Its protein is CASSLRGNTEAFF.

This sequence joins TRBV30 and TRBJ1-1; TRBD1 matches 9 bases. The germline V gene encodes CDR1 GTSNPN and CDR2 SVGIG (reference sequence). CDR3 length equals 13 residues. With 2 bases clipped from V and 8 bases from J, the junction kept 6 bases outside the gene matches. CDR3 region: CAWSPGQGAEAFF. The CDR3 coding sequence is TGTGCCTGGAGTCCGGGACAGGGAGCGGAAGCTTTCTTT. The full variable domain, its missing parts supplied by reference TRBV30 and TRBJ1-1, is SQTIHQWPATLVQPVGSPLSLECTVEGTSNPNLYWYRQAAGRGLQLLFYSVGIGQISSEVPQNLSASRPQDRQFILSSKKLLLSDSGFYLCAWSPGQGAEAFFGQGTRLTVV.

The CDR3 here is CATSWGGVNTGELFF. The DNA of the CDR3 is TGTGCCACCTCATGGGGCGGGGTTAACACCGGGGAGCTGTTTTTT. This sequence joins TRBV19 and TRBJ2-2, with D possibly matching TRBD2 (6 bases). The germline CDR1 and CDR2 sequences are LNHDA and SQIVND (reference sequence). The CDR3 loop spans 15 amino acids. V lost 10 bases, J lost 2 bases, and 17 bases lay in between.

This rearrangement joins TRBV7-9 to TRBJ1-2; possibly TRBD1 for D (5 bases). This CDR3 has 13 amino acids. Germline CDR1 SEHNR, CDR2 FQNEAQ (reference sequence). The V end lost 6 bases, the J end lost 7 bases, and 15 bases lay between the germline ends. CDR3 coding DNA: TGTGCCAGCAGTTTCGCGGGGCCCCGTGGCTACACCTTC. Translated: CASSFAGPRGYTF.

This sequence joins TRBV19 and TRBJ2-5, with 8 bases matching TRBD2. The CDR3 is 14 residues long. The trim removed 3 bases at V and 9 bases at J, leaving 9 bases unmatched. Looked up from germline, CDR1 is LNHDA and CDR2 is SQIVND (reference sequence). DNA for the CDR3: TGTGCCAGTAGTATCGCCAGCGGGGGTTGGGCCCAGTACTTC. Translating gives CASSIASGGWAQYF.

This rearrangement joins TRBV28 to TRBJ2-6; D unclear. CDR3 length: 20 residues. CDR1 is MDHEN and CDR2 is SYDVKM in the germline V gene. Trimming removed 6 bases at V and 1 base at J, with 25 bases between. CDR3 amino acids: CASSRPTGERVFSGANVLTF. The CDR3 bases are TGTGCCAGCAGCCGCCCTACTGGAGAGCGCGTTTTTTCTGGGGCCAACGTCCTGACTTTC.

This clone was seen more than once but under ten times. One junction end disagrees with the germline gene, perhaps due to a read error. The V gene is TRBV7-9, the J gene TRBJ1-5; no clear D. The germline V gene has CDR1 SEHNR and CDR2 FQNEAQ (reference sequence). This CDR3 is built from 12 residues. The CDR3 region has the DNA TGTTCCAGCAGCAACTTCGATCAGCCCCAGCATTTT. Protein sequence: CSSSNFDQPQHF. Drawing the rest from reference TRBV7-9 and TRBJ1-5, the complete variable domain is DTGVSQNPRHKITKRGQNVTFRCDPISEHNRLYWYRQTLGQGPEFLTYFQNEAQLEKSRLLSDRFSAERPKGSFSTLEIQRTEQGDSAMYLCSSSNFDQPQHFGDGTRLSIL.